This entry lists 19 T cell receptor beta chains sequenced from one sample in a study of blood T cells in healthy people across ages. Combining a sample-barcoded 5' primer with a J-beta primer mix, a second PCR ran for roughly 6 to 12 cycles. In TCRdb, the 5' RACE reads were re-called with MiXCR into one record per CDR3 protein. The sample records roughly 2 million distinct CDR3 sequences, about 49% being singletons. The specimen sequenced was blood. These receptors originate from a woman in her thirties or forties in good health.

This clonotype was seen more than once but under ten times. This rearrangement joins TRBV7-2 to TRBJ1-2; unclear D gene. Trimming pared 3 bases from V and 1 base from J, leaving 12 bases between. Germline assignment: CDR1 SGHTA and CDR2 FQGNSA. CDR3 length: 15 residues. CDR3 loop: CASSFMSRINYGYTF. The CDR3 bases are TGTGCCAGCAGCTTTATGAGCAGGATTAACTATGGCTACACCTTC.

As concerns this clonotype: One junction end disagrees with the germline gene, perhaps due to a read error. The gene calls are TRBV6-5 and TRBJ1-6; 8 positions match TRBD1. The CDR3 runs to 15 residues. Germline CDR1 and CDR2: MNHEY and SVGAGI. CDR3 nucleotides: TGTGCCAGCAGACCGGTACCAGGGGGCCCTTCAGCCCTCCACTTT. Amino acid sequence: CASRPVPGGPSALHF.

This clonotype has more than one count but fewer than ten. The chain has TRBV4-3 and TRBJ2-3; D gene unclear. The V end was cut by 0 bases, the J end by 4 bases, with 5 bases between. CDR3 size: 13 residues. Germline loops: CDR1 LGHNA, CDR2 YSLEER. The CDR3, as DNA: TGCGCCAGCAGCCAAGAAGATCCAGATACGCAGTATTTT. It encodes CASSQEDPDTQYF.

The sample holds one count of this clonotype. The V gene is TRBV7-2, the J gene TRBJ2-1, with D tentatively TRBD1 or TRBD2 (5 bases each). The J call may not be correct, given that the DNA end is closer to TRBJ2-7. Per germline, CDR1 SGHTA and CDR2 FQGNSA. The CDR3 contains 19 residues. CDR3: CASSLEGFFTSRDYNEQYF. CDR3 nucleotide sequence: TGTGCCAGCAGCTTAGAGGGGTTTTTCACCTCTCGAGACTACAATGAGCAGTACTTC.

The J gene is TRBJ1-5, the V gene TRBV18; maybe TRBD1 (5 bases). This CDR3 has 15 residues. CDR1 KGHSH and CDR2 LQKENI come from the germline V gene. The V end was cut by 2 bases, the J end by 2 bases, with 10 bases between. This CDR3 reads CASSPGAGGNQPQHF. The CDR3 bases are TGTGCCAGCTCACCAGGTGCGGGGGGCAATCAGCCCCAGCATTTT.

The CDR3 loop reads CASSFTSGSEQYF. CDR3 DNA: TGCGCCAGCAGCTTTACTTCAGGAAGTGAGCAGTACTTC. The V call is TRBV5-1, the J call TRBJ2-4, with unresolved D. CDR1 is SGHRS, CDR2 YFSETQ, per germline. The length of the CDR3 is 13 residues. The germline V and J ends were trimmed by 2 bases and 13 bases, with 16 bases remaining between them. The full variable domain, in which reference TRBV5-1 and TRBJ2-4 provide the parts outside the CDR3, is KAGVTQTPRYLIKTRGQQVTLSCSPISGHRSVSWYQQTPGQGLQFLFEYFSETQRNKGNFPGRFSGRQFSNSRSEMNVSTLELGDSALYLCASSFTSGSEQYFGAGTRLSVL.

The rearrangement uses TRBV20-1 and TRBJ1-2; 9 bases match TRBD1. This CDR3 is 11 amino acids long. The ends lost 5 bases at V and 8 bases at J; junction bases unmatched: 3. Looked up from germline, CDR1 is DFQATT and CDR2 is SNEGSKA (reference sequence). DNA of the CDR3: TGCAGTGCTGGGACAGGGTGGGGCTACACCTTC. Residues: CSAGTGWGYTF.

On this clonotype: Its ends do not fully match the called genes, so a read error is possible. This chain joins TRBV28 and TRBJ2-4, with TRBD1 as a possible D gene (6 bases). Matching the DNA end better, TRBJ2-7 makes the J call doubtful. Per germline, CDR1 MDHEN and CDR2 SYDVKM. The CDR3 is 14 residues long. CDR3 in amino acids: CARSPPTGAYEQYF. CDR3 sequence (DNA): TGTGCCCGCAGTCCTCCGACAGGAGCCTACGAGCAGTACTTC.

Details on this clonotype: One junction end does not reproduce the germline sequence, and a read error may be involved. The chain carries TRBV7-7 and TRBJ2-1; perhaps TRBD1 as D (5 bases). The CDR3 has 14 amino acids. Germline V gene lookup returns CDR1 SSHAT and CDR2 FNYEAQ (reference sequence). In DNA form, the CDR3 reads TGTGCTAGCAGCGCCAAGACAGATTACAATGAGCAGTTCTTC. This sequence encodes CASSAKTDYNEQFF.

This clonotype was seen a few times. CDR3 bases: TGCGCCAGCAAACCTTATCAGGGCTTCCAAGAGACCCAGTACTTC. It encodes CASKPYQGFQETQYF. This chain uses TRBV5-1 with TRBJ2-5, with D possibly TRBD1 on 5 matching bases. The V end was cut by 6 bases, the J end by 1 base, with 16 bases between. There are 15 residues in the CDR3. Looked up from germline, CDR1 is SGHRS and CDR2 is YFSETQ.

As for this clonotype: A much larger clone differs from this one at a single base, so this may be a read error. This chain joins TRBV11-2 and TRBJ1-5, with a possible D match to TRBD1 (6 bases). Deletions cut 3 bases from V and 4 bases from J, with 10 bases between. The CDR3 has 14 residues. Germline V gives CDR1 SGHAT, CDR2 FQNNGV. CDR3 coding DNA: TGTGCCAGCAGCTTTGGGGGGGCGAATCAGCCCCAGCATTTT. Protein sequence: CASSFGGANQPQHF.

The genes are TRBV4-2 and TRBJ2-3, with 15 positions matching TRBD2. There are 18 residues in the CDR3. J gave up 4 bases and V 3 bases, and 8 bases lay outside the gene matches. Per germline, CDR1 LGHNA and CDR2 YNFKEQ. The CDR3 sequence: CASSHARTSGGDADTQYF. Written as DNA, the CDR3 is TGTGCCAGCAGCCACGCAAGGACTAGCGGGGGGGACGCAGATACGCAGTATTTT.

To note about this clonotype: One end of the junction varies from germline; a read error may be responsible. The rearrangement links TRBV6-2 or TRBV6-3 to TRBJ2-3; no clear D gene. This CDR3 is 15 amino acids long. Germline-derived CDR1 and CDR2 are MNHEY and SVGEGT. CDR3 coding DNA: TGTGCCGGCAGTTACTCGTCGACGGACACAGATACGCAGTATTTT. Translated, it gives CAGSYSSTDTDTQYF.

The gene calls are TRBV28 and TRBJ2-3, with 9 bases identical to TRBD2. CDR3 length: 17 residues. V dropped 7 bases and J dropped 5; count of bases not matched to a gene: 16. Germline V lookup: CDR1 MDHEN, CDR2 SYDVKM. The CDR3 sequence: CASTVSERGDRGDTQYF. For the CDR3, the DNA is TGTGCCAGCACAGTATCGGAGCGGGGGGATCGGGGAGATACGCAGTATTTT.

The chain has TRBV15 and TRBJ2-1; 8 bases map to TRBD1. Germline V gene data show CDR1 as LNHNV and CDR2 as YYDKDF (reference sequence). Trimming cost V 0 bases and J 6 bases; bases outside gene matches: 7. The CDR3 is 16 residues long. The CDR3 protein is CATSRDQGTGLNEQFF. Here the CDR3 DNA reads TGTGCCACCAGCAGAGATCAGGGGACAGGACTCAATGAGCAGTTCTTC.

The chain uses TRBV7-9 and TRBJ2-5; D possibly corresponds to TRBD1 (5 bases). Germline-derived CDR1 and CDR2 are SEHNR and FQNEAQ (reference sequence). The CDR3 is 13 residues long. V was pared by 8 bases and J by 5 bases, with 15 bases between. The DNA for the CDR3 is TGTGCCAGCCTTGTCGGCAAGGGGGAGACCCAGTACTTC. It encodes CASLVGKGETQYF.

The chain links TRBV7-2 to TRBJ1-5, with D perhaps TRBD1 (5 bases). This CDR3 is 17 amino acids long. Germline CDR1 SGHTA, CDR2 FQGNSA. V lost 4 bases to trimming and J lost 2 bases, with 18 bases between them. The CDR3 region is CASSYTGTRAGNQPQHF. The CDR3 nucleotides are TGTGCCAGCAGCTACACCGGAACCAGGGCGGGCAATCAGCCCCAGCATTTT.

The CDR3 DNA reads TGTGCCAGCAGCCCCTCGATAAGGTACGAGCAGTACTTC. Encoded protein: CASSPSIRYEQYF. The chain joins TRBV4-2 to TRBJ2-7; no firm D call. CDR1 and CDR2 (germline): LGHNA, YNFKEQ. The CDR3 loop spans 13 amino acids. V gave up 4 bases and J gave up 4 bases, with 11 bases separating them.

The V call is TRBV6-2 or TRBV6-3, the J call TRBJ2-6; no clear D gene. V was shortened by 0 bases and J by 0 bases, with 6 bases between the two germline ends. Germline CDR1 and CDR2: MNHEY and SVGEGT. The CDR3 is 16 amino acids. CDR3 loop: CASSYSASSGANVLTF. In nucleotides, the CDR3 is TGTGCCAGCAGTTACTCGGCCAGCTCTGGGGCCAACGTCCTGACTTTC.